The source of this T cell receptor beta chain is a study of T cell responses to AZD1222 COVID-19 vaccine. Repertoires were generated with immunoSEQ multiplex PCR, while TCRdb's copy carries only in-frame clones and drops some. The table has about 220,000 clones, approximately 94% seen once. This clone has just one count. The same CDR3 also results from other DNA sequences found in this sample. The germline CDR1 and CDR2 sequences are GTSNPN and SVGIG (reference sequence). CDR3 length equals 12 residues. The V end was cut by 0 bases, the J end by 4 bases, with 7 bases between. The sequence came from an adult in good health. The sequencing used peripheral blood, collected on day 0 of MenACWY control vaccination. This chain links TRBV30 with TRBJ2-7; D possibly corresponds to TRBD1 (6 bases). CDR3 residues: CAWSVQGYEQYF. DNA of the CDR3: TGTGCCTGGAGTGTACAGGGATACGAGCAGTACTTC.